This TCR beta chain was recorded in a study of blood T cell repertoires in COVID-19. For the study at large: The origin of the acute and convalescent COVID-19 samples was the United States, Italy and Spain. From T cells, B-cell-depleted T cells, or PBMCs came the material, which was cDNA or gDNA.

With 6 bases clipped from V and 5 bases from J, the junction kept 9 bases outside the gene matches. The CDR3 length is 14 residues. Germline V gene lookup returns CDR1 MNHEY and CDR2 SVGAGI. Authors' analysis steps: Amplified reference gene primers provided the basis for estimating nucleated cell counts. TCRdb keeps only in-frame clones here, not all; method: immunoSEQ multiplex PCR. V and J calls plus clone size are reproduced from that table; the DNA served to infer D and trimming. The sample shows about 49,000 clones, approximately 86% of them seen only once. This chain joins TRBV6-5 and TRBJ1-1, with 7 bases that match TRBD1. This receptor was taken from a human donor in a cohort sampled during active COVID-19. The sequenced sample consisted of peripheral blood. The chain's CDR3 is CASSKTGRGTEAFF. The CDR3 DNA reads TGTGCCAGCAGCAAGACAGGGAGAGGTACTGAAGCTTTCTTT.